These 10 T cell receptor beta chains share one sample of origin, sequenced in a study of cytomegalovirus exposure and HLA in healthy donors. 60 Vbeta and 13 Jbeta primers were used in PCR. The method was immunoSEQ multiplex PCR; TCRdb's version includes in-frame clones alone and lacks a portion of them. In the table there are around 150,000 clones, approximately 85% of which are singletons. The sample was PBMCs. Receptors were obtained from a man between 45 and 60 years old in good health and CMV-seropositive.

The chain employs TRBV15 and TRBJ2-2; D is possibly TRBD1 (5 bases). Germline V CDR1 and CDR2: LNHNV, YYDKDF (reference sequence). The V gene lost 4 bases and the J gene lost 3 bases, with 12 bases spanning the gap. The CDR3 length is 15 residues. CDR3 in amino acids: CATSMGQGDTGELFF. CDR3 nucleotide sequence: TGTGCCACCAGCATGGGGCAGGGTGACACCGGGGAGCTGTTTTTT. Complete variable domain (other parts from reference TRBV15 and TRBJ2-2): DAMVIQNPRYQVTQFGKPVTLSCSQTLNHNVMYWYQQKSSQAPKLLFHYYDKDFNNEADTPDNFQSRRPNTSFCFLDIRSPGLGDTAMYLCATSMGQGDTGELFFGEGSRLTVL.

The chain carries TRBV2 and TRBJ1-3, with a possible D match to TRBD1 (6 bases). Trimming took off 2 bases at V and 4 bases at J, with 12 bases between the two ends. The CDR3 runs to 15 residues. Looked up from germline, CDR1 is SNHLY and CDR2 is FYNNEI. The CDR3 protein is CASSESGGAGNTIYF. DNA for the CDR3: TGTGCCAGCAGTGAATCGGGGGGCGCAGGAAACACCATATATTTT.

The chain combines TRBV13 with TRBJ2-3; 7 positions match TRBD2. CDR3 length: 15 amino acids. V shed 6 bases and J 1 base; nucleotides not matched to a gene: 7. CDR1 and CDR2 from the germline V gene are PRHDT and FYEKMQ (reference sequence). In DNA form, the CDR3 reads TGTGCCAGCAGTCATACGGGAGGACGCACAGATACGCAGTATTTT. Amino acids: CASSHTGGRTDTQYF.

The gene calls are TRBV27 and TRBJ2-3; 13 bases line up with TRBD2. The germline gives CDR1 MNHEY, CDR2 SMNVEV (reference sequence). The J segment lost 2 bases and the V segment lost 2 bases, leaving 10 bases of the junction unmatched. The CDR3 length is 19 residues. CDR3 sequence (DNA): TGTGCCAGCAGTTTACAGCCGGGACTAGCGGGGTTCCCCACAGATACGCAGTATTTT. Encoded protein: CASSLQPGLAGFPTDTQYF.

This clone has just a few counts. This chain uses TRBV11-3 with TRBJ2-1; D perhaps matches TRBD2 (5 bases). The V and J ends lost 9 bases and 0 bases respectively, with 12 bases between them. This CDR3 contains 14 residues. The germline V gene encodes CDR1 SGHNT and CDR2 YENEEA. The CDR3 is CARGNGSSYNEQFF. CDR3 sequence (DNA): TGTGCCAGGGGGAATGGGAGCTCCTACAATGAGCAGTTCTTC.

The chain couples TRBV7-2 to TRBJ2-6; a possible D gene is TRBD1 (7 bases). Germline CDR1 is SGHTA and CDR2 is FQGNSA. This CDR3 contains 19 residues. The ends were cut back, 5 bases at V and 2 bases at J, with 22 bases in the middle. Here the CDR3 reads CASSQIRRQGGPGANVLTF. The CDR3 coding sequence is TGTGCCAGCAGCCAGATCAGGAGACAGGGAGGACCTGGGGCCAACGTCCTGACTTTC.

The chain has TRBV2 and TRBJ1-6; no firm D call. CDR1 is SNHLY, CDR2 FYNNEI, per germline. Trimming pared 1 base from V and 6 bases from J, leaving 13 bases between. The CDR3 is 16 residues long. This CDR3 is CASSEGFSSGNSPLHF. The CDR3 coding sequence is TGTGCCAGCAGTGAAGGTTTTTCCAGCGGTAATTCACCCCTCCACTTT. The full variable domain, completed using reference TRBV2 and TRBJ1-6, is EPEVTQTPSHQVTQMGQEVILRCVPISNHLYFYWYRQILGQKVEFLVSFYNNEISEKSEIFDDQFSVERPDGSNFTLKIRSTKLEDSAMYFCASSEGFSSGNSPLHFGNGTRLTVT.

The chain combines TRBV11-2 with TRBJ2-7; no definite D call. Trimming left V 2 bases short and J 4 bases short, with 9 bases between. The germline V gene encodes CDR1 SGHAT and CDR2 FQNNGV. The CDR3 runs to 13 residues. CDR3 nucleotide sequence: TGTGCCAGCAGCTTAAATCCTCTGTACGAGCAGTACTTC. Its protein is CASSLNPLYEQYF.

This chain connects TRBV19 to TRBJ1-5; a weak D match, TRBD1 (6 bases). The germline V gene encodes CDR1 LNHDA and CDR2 SQIVND (reference sequence). The V end lost 5 bases, the J end lost 3 bases, and 20 bases lay between the germline ends. CDR3 length equals 17 residues. DNA of the CDR3: TGTGCCAGTAGTCGACCCGGCGGGGGGCTGAACAATCAGCCCCAGCATTTT. Its protein product is CASSRPGGGLNNQPQHF.

The J gene is TRBJ1-6, the V gene TRBV7-9, with 8 positions matching TRBD1. Germline assignment: CDR1 SEHNR and CDR2 FQNEAQ (reference sequence). This CDR3 has 15 amino acids. V lost 5 bases to trimming and J lost 9 bases; unmatched junction nucleotides: 9. Here the CDR3 reads CASSRGQGPFSPLHF. The CDR3 DNA is TGTGCCAGCAGCCGCGGACAGGGCCCCTTTTCACCCCTCCACTTT. Full variable domain (missing parts from reference TRBV7-9 and TRBJ1-6): DTGVSQNPRHKITKRGQNVTFRCDPISEHNRLYWYRQTLGQGPEFLTYFQNEAQLEKSRLLSDRFSAERPKGSFSTLEIQRTEQGDSAMYLCASSRGQGPFSPLHFGNGTRLTVT.